The rows below give T cell receptor beta chains drawn from one sample of a study of PD-L1 blockade in urothelial cancer. Method: immunoSEQ multiplex PCR; TCRdb's copy keeps in-frame clones and lacks some. The sample includes about 82,000 clones, 82% seen only once; the top ten take over 7.5%. Specimen: PBMCs, collected around atezolizumab (anti-PD-L1) treatment. Receptors were obtained from an older man with urothelial cancer. Each CDR3 is given with its conserved first and last residue. The D gene is left open where the match is weak. For some rows the clone size is stated as once, few or many, or as a class when expanded; others skip it.

J gene | V gene | D gene | clone size | CDR3 protein | CDR3 DNA
TRBJ2-3 | TRBV6-5 | . | . | CASRAVQPTDTQYF | TGTGCCAGCCGAGCCGTCCAACCCACAGATACGCAGTATTTT
TRBJ2-7 | TRBV6-1 | . | . | CASSEAGGASYEQYF | TGTGCCAGCAGTGAAGCTGGGGGGGCCTCCTACGAGCAGTACTTC
TRBJ1-1 | TRBV19 | TRBD1 | . | CASGRGQGFDTEAFF | TGTGCCAGTGGTCGGGGACAGGGATTTGACACTGAAGCTTTCTTT
TRBJ2-4 | TRBV19 | TRBD1 | . | CASSTLQGDGNIQYF | TGTGCCAGTAGTACTCTACAGGGGGATGGAAACATTCAGTACTTC
TRBJ2-7 | TRBV10-1 | . | . | CASSPQRDYEQYF | TGCGCCAGCAGCCCGCAGCGAGACTACGAGCAGTACTTC
TRBJ2-7 | TRBV19 | TRBD1 | . | CASSVGQEVYEQYF | TGTGCCAGTAGTGTCGGACAGGAGGTCTACGAGCAGTACTTC
TRBJ2-6 | TRBV18 | . | . | CASSPPAQGPLSGANVLTF | TGTGCCAGCTCACCACCGGCACAGGGCCCTCTCTCTGGGGCCAACGTCCTGACTTTC
TRBJ2-7 | TRBV6-1 | . | . | CASSVLTEPYEQYF | TGTGCCAGCAGTGTCTTGACAGAACCCTACGAGCAGTACTTC
TRBJ2-3 | TRBV7-3 | . | . | CASSSNSGTDTQYF | TGTGCCAGCAGCTCCAATTCCGGGACAGATACGCAGTATTTT
TRBJ1-4 | TRBV4-2 | . | few | CASSQSELTGEKLFF | TGTGCCAGCAGCCAATCCGAACTAACGGGTGAAAAACTGTTTTTT
TRBJ2-7 | TRBV7-8 | . | . | CASTSGLDEQYF | TGTGCCAGCACGTCAGGGCTGGACGAGCAGTACTTC
TRBJ2-5 | TRBV11-2 | . | . | CASSLVPRETQYF | TGTGCCAGCAGCTTAGTTCCCAGAGAGACCCAGTACTTC
TRBJ1-1 | TRBV9 | . | few | CASSHPGTPNTEAFF | TGTGCCAGCAGCCACCCCGGGACACCCAACACTGAAGCTTTCTTT
TRBJ2-1 | TRBV6-5 | TRBD2 | . | CASSATSGPYNEQFF | TGTGCCAGCAGTGCTACTAGCGGCCCCTACAATGAGCAGTTCTTC
TRBJ1-5 | TRBV7-3 | . | . | CASSLAGQGSQPQHF | TGTGCCAGCAGCTTAGCCGGGCAGGGTAGTCAGCCCCAGCATTTT
TRBJ2-7 | TRBV5-5 | TRBD2 | . | CASSWGGVSGSYEQYF | TGTGCCAGCAGCTGGGGAGGGGTCTCGGGCTCCTACGAGCAGTACTTC
TRBJ1-2 | TRBV28 | TRBD1 | . | CASSWGTGEGYGYTF | TGTGCCAGCAGTTGGGGGACAGGGGAGGGGTATGGCTACACCTTC
TRBJ1-4 | TRBV11-2 | TRBD1 | . | CASSSQGTANEKLFF | TGTGCCAGCAGCTCTCAGGGGACAGCTAATGAAAAACTGTTTTTT
TRBJ1-1 | TRBV7-9 | . | . | CASSVDMNTEAFF | TGTGCCAGCAGCGTGGACATGAACACTGAAGCTTTCTTT